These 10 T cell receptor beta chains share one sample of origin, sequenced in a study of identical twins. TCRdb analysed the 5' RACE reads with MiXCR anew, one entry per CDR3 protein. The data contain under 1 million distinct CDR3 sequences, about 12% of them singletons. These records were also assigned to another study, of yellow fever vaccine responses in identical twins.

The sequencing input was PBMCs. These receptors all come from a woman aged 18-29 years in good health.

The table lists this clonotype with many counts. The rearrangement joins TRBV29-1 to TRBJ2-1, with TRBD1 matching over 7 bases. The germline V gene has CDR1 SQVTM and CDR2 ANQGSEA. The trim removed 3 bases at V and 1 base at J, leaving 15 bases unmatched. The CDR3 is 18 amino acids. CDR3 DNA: TGCAGCGTTGAGCTGTGGACAGGTTCCTCCAGATCCTACAATGAGCAGTTCTTC. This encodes CSVELWTGSSRSYNEQFF.

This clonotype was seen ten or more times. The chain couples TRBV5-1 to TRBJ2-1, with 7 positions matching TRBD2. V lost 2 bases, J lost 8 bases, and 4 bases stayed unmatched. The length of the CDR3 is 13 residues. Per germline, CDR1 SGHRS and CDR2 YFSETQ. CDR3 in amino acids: CASSLTSAHEQFF. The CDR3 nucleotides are TGCGCCAGCAGCTTAACTAGCGCCCATGAGCAGTTCTTC.

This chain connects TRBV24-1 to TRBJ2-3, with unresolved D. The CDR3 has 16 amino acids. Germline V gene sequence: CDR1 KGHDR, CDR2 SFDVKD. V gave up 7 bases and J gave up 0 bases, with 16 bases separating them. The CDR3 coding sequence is TGTGCCACCAGGCCTTCATATGCCACTAGCACAGATACGCAGTATTTT. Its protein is CATRPSYATSTDTQYF.

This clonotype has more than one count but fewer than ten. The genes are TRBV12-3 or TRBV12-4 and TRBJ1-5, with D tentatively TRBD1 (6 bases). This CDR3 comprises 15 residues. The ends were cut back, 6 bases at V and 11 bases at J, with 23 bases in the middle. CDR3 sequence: CASSPGADRAGAQHF. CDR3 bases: TGTGCCAGCAGCCCGGGGGCCGACAGAGCCGGGGCCCAGCATTTT.

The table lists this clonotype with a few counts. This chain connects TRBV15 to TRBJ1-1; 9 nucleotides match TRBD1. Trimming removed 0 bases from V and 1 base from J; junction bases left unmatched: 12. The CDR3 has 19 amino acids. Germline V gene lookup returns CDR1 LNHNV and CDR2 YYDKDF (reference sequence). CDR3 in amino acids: CATSRDVGLTGGWNTEAFF. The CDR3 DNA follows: TGTGCCACCAGCAGAGATGTTGGGTTGACAGGGGGGTGGAACACTGAAGCTTTCTTT.

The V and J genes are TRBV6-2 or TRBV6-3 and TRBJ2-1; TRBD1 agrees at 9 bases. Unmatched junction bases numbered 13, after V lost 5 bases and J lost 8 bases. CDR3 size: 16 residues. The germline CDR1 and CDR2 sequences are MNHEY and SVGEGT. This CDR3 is CASSPPGTGKLDEQFF. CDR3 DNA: TGTGCCAGCAGTCCCCCTGGGACAGGGAAGCTCGATGAGCAGTTCTTC.

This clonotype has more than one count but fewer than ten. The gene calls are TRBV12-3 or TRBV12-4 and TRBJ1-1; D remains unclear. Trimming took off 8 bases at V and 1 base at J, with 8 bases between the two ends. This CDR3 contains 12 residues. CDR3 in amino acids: CASCIGNTEAFF. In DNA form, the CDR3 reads TGTGCCAGCTGTATCGGGAACACTGAAGCTTTCTTT.

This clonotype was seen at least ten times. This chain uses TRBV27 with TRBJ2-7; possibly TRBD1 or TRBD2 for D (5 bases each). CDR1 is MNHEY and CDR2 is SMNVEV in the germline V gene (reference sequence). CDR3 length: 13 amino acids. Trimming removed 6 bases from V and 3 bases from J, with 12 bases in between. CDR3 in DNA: TGTGCCAGCAGCCGTGGGACCCTCTACGAGCAGTACTTC. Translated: CASSRGTLYEQYF.

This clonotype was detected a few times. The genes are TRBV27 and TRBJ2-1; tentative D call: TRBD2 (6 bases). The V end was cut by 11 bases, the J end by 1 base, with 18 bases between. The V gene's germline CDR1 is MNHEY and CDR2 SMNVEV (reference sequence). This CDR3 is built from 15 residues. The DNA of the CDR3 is TGTGCCGCTGGGGATAGCGGTAATTCCTACAATGAGCAGTTCTTC. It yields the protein CAAGDSGNSYNEQFF.

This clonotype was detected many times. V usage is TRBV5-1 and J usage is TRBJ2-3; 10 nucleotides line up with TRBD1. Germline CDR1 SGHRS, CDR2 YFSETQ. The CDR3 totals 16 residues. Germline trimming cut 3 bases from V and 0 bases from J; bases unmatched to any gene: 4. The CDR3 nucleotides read TGCGCCAGCAGCTGGTGGGACAGGGGCAGCACAGATACGCAGTATTTT. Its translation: CASSWWDRGSTDTQYF.